This T cell receptor beta chain emerged from a study of blood T cell repertoires in COVID-19. As handled by the study authors: Reference gene primer amplification gave estimated nucleated cell counts. Assay: immunoSEQ multiplex PCR; the TCRdb copy retains only in-frame clones and omits some. V and J calls and clone size are given by that table; D and trimming were obtained from the DNA. This sample has about 320,000 clones, with approximately 85% found just once. The V and J ends lost 4 bases and 4 bases, in that order; junction bases with no gene match: 2. In germline, CDR1 is ENHRY, CDR2 SYGVKD. This CDR3 region has 13 residues.

The sample was peripheral blood. This clonotype was obtained from a human donor in a cohort sampled during active COVID-19. This chain links TRBV10-3 with TRBJ1-2, with 8 positions matching TRBD1. The CDR3 region is CAISVGTGYGYTF. CDR3 coding DNA: TGTGCCATCAGTGTAGGGACAGGCTATGGCTACACCTTC.